The 9 T cell receptor beta chains listed next were all sequenced from one sample in a study of beta chain features in type 1 diabetes. The study reverse transcribed the entire isolated RNA, so it sequenced expressed TCRB transcripts. The assay was immunoSEQ multiplex PCR, and TCRdb's table has in-frame clones only and misses some. This table holds hundreds of thousands of clones, about 15% found once. The sequenced material came from naive CD4+ T cells from blood. The origin of the receptors is a man aged 30 to 39 in good health.

This clone was detected a few times. The genes are TRBV12-5 and TRBJ2-3; D is perhaps TRBD2 (5 bases). Germline V gene data show CDR1 as LGHNT and CDR2 as FRNRAP. Trimming removed 6 bases at V and 6 bases at J, with 13 bases between. The CDR3 totals 13 residues. CDR3 sequence (DNA): TGTGCTAGTGGGCCTCGGGAAGTTGATACGCAGTATTTT. This translates into CASGPREVDTQYF.

This clone was detected a few times. Written as DNA, the CDR3 is TGCAGCGTTCGGACAGGGAAGGACTCACCCCTCCACTTT. Amino acid sequence: CSVRTGKDSPLHF. The genes are TRBV29-1 and TRBJ1-6, with 8 nucleotides matching TRBD1. CDR1 and CDR2 (germline): SQVTM, ANQGSEA. Germline trimming cut 5 bases from V and 10 bases from J; bases unmatched to any gene: 7. The CDR3 extends over 13 amino acids.

The V and J genes are TRBV30 and TRBJ1-1; D is undetermined. Germline-derived CDR1 and CDR2 are GTSNPN and SVGIG (reference sequence). The V end lost 0 bases, the J end lost 8 bases, and 7 bases lay between the germline ends. CDR3 size: 11 residues. This chain's CDR3 is CAWSVEGEAFF. CDR3 nucleotides: TGTGCCTGGAGTGTTGAAGGAGAAGCTTTCTTT.

This clone turned up a few times. This sequence joins TRBV6-1 and TRBJ2-2, with D hard to call. There are 14 residues in the CDR3. Germline V gene sequence: CDR1 MNHNS, CDR2 SASEGT. V lost 1 base and J 2 bases, leaving 5 bases between the germline ends. CDR3 bases: TGTGCCAGCAGTGAAGGGCCCAACACCGGGGAGCTGTTTTTT. As protein: CASSEGPNTGELFF.

A few counts support this clone. This sequence joins TRBV7-2 and TRBJ2-1; perhaps TRBD2 as D (7 bases). This CDR3 spans 15 amino acids. Trimming took 1 base from V and 6 from J, leaving 13 bases between them. CDR1 and CDR2 (germline): SGHTA, FQGNSA. Written as DNA, the CDR3 is TGTGCCAGCAGCTTAGTTATCGGGGGGCCCAATGAGCAGTTCTTC. Protein sequence: CASSLVIGGPNEQFF.

V usage is TRBV29-1 and J usage is TRBJ2-1, with D possibly being TRBD1 (5 bases). In germline, CDR1 is SQVTM, CDR2 ANQGSEA. The germline V and J ends were trimmed by 7 bases and 8 bases, with 15 bases remaining between them. The CDR3 covers 12 residues. The CDR3: CSAGVGAHEQFF. The CDR3 region has the DNA TGCAGCGCCGGAGTAGGGGCGCATGAGCAGTTCTTC.

The V call is TRBV28, the J call TRBJ2-3; 12 positions match TRBD2. Trimming took 6 bases from V and 5 from J; bases not matched to a gene: 6. Germline V CDR1 and CDR2: MDHEN, SYDVKM. The CDR3 contains 15 residues. CDR3 bases: TGTGCCAGCAGGCGACTAGCGGGAGTGGGAGATACGCAGTATTTT. Protein product: CASRRLAGVGDTQYF.

The chain links TRBV6-6 to TRBJ2-3; D may be TRBD2 (6 bases). The CDR3 is 14 residues long. Looked up from germline, CDR1 is MNHNY and CDR2 is SVGAGI (reference sequence). Trimming took 5 bases from V and 4 from J, leaving 13 bases between them. The CDR3 protein is CASSETRRADTQYF. CDR3 in DNA: TGTGCCAGCAGTGAGACTAGAAGGGCAGATACGCAGTATTTT.

The V gene is TRBV7-9, the J gene TRBJ2-5; TRBD1 might be the D (6 bases). CDR1 is SEHNR and CDR2 is FQNEAQ in the germline V gene (reference sequence). The CDR3 is 14 amino acids. The V end was cut by 8 bases, the J end by 2 bases, with 15 bases between. CDR3 DNA sequence: TGTGCCAGCGGCAGGGGTGGGGGTCAAGAGACCCAGTACTTC. It specifies CASGRGGGQETQYF.